The source of this T cell receptor beta chain is a study of T cell repertoires in aging, cancer and after chemotherapy. The germline V gene encodes CDR1 SGHTA and CDR2 FQGNSA. The ends lost 5 bases at V and 4 bases at J; junction bases unmatched: 7. The CDR3 runs 15 residues. Multiplex touch-down PCR with TRB-A/B primers amplified rearranged V-D-J TRB sequences. Using its own MiXCR run on the multiplex PCR reads, TCRdb lists one record per CDR3 protein. This table has under 4,000 distinct CDR3 sequences, about a fifth appearing once. General study findings and limits: Compared with age-matched healthy donors, untreated hematological or solid cancer patients showed higher blood TCR clonality. The repertoire data cannot show anything about immunological memory following chemotherapy.

Turning to this clonotype: Its antigen is undetermined.

TCR beta rearrangements were amplified from peripheral blood genomic DNA. The sample taken for sequencing was blood. The V gene is TRBV7-2, the J gene TRBJ1-3, with TRBD1 identical over 8 bases. The sequence was collected from a human donor with a blood cancer. CDR3 region: CASSLKDRAGNTIYF. CDR3 in DNA: TGTGCCAGCAGCCTCAAGGACAGGGCCGGAAACACCATATATTTT.